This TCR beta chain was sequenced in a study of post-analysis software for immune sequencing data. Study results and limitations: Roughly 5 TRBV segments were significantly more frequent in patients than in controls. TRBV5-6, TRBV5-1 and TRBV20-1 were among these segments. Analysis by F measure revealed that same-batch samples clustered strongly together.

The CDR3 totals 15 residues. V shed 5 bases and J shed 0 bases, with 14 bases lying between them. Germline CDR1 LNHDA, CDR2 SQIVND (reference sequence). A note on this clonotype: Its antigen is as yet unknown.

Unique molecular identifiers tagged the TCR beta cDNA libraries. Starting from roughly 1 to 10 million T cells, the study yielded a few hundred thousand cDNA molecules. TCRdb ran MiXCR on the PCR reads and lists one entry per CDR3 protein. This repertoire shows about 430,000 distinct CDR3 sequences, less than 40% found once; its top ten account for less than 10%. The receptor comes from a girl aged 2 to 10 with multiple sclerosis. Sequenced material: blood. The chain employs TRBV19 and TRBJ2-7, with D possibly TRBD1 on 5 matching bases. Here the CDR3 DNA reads TGTGCCAGTAGTCCAACAGGTCCGCACTCCTACGAGCAGTACTTC. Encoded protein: CASSPTGPHSYEQYF.